These 4 T cell receptor beta chains came from one sample sequenced in a study of cytomegalovirus exposure and HLA in healthy donors. Primers included in the PCR were 60 Vbeta and 13 Jbeta primers. The data were produced by immunoSEQ multiplex PCR, yet TCRdb's version contains in-frame clones alone and is incomplete. The table lists 120,000 to 150,000 clones, about 83% of them singletons, with 10% to 15% in the top ten. Sequencing was done on a sample of PBMCs. Receptors originate from a man aged 35 to 55 in good health and CMV-seropositive.

The J gene is TRBJ2-5, the V gene TRBV29-1, with D possibly matching TRBD2 (7 bases). CDR1 SQVTM and CDR2 ANQGSEA come from the germline V gene. This CDR3 has 14 residues. V lost 6 bases and J 5 bases, leaving 19 bases between the germline ends. CDR3 nucleotides: TGCAGCGTGGGACCGGGGGGCCAGATCGAGACCCAGTACTTC. This gives the protein CSVGPGGQIETQYF. The complete variable domain, with remaining parts taken from reference TRBV29-1 and TRBJ2-5, reads SAVISQKPSRDICQRGTSLTIQCQVDSQVTMMFWYRQQPGQSLTLIATANQGSEATYESGFVIDKFPISRPNLTFSTLTVSNMSPEDSSIYLCSVGPGGQIETQYFGPGTRLLVL.

The V and J genes are TRBV9 and TRBJ2-7, with a weak D call TRBD2 (5 bases). The germline CDR1 and CDR2 sequences are SGDLS and YYNGEE. V lost 0 bases, J lost 0 bases, and 10 bases lay in between. This CDR3 has 15 residues. This chain's CDR3 is CASSVGSSSSYEQYF. The DNA of the CDR3 is TGTGCCAGCAGCGTAGGTTCTAGCAGCTCCTACGAGCAGTACTTC.

This chain links TRBV13 with TRBJ2-1; 7 bases match TRBD2. Germline CDR1 reads PRHDT; CDR2 reads FYEKMQ (reference sequence). The CDR3 length is 16 residues. V lost 5 bases and J lost 7; bases outside the gene matches: 14. The CDR3 sequence: CASSVRWREQGNEQFF. The CDR3 DNA sequence: TGTGCCAGCAGCGTGCGTTGGCGGGAGCAGGGTAATGAGCAGTTCTTC.

V and J are TRBV7-9 and TRBJ1-1, with a weak D call TRBD1 (6 bases). The CDR3 contains 12 residues. Germline V gives CDR1 SEHNR, CDR2 FQNEAQ (reference sequence). Trimming took 7 bases from V and 4 from J, leaving 10 bases between them. The CDR3 loop is CASNLGGTEAFF. The CDR3 DNA follows: TGTGCCAGCAACCTAGGGGGCACTGAAGCTTTCTTT.